This TCR beta chain originates from a study of blood T cell repertoires in COVID-19. Study overall: Specimens from acute and convalescent COVID-19 originated in the United States, Italy and Spain. PBMCs, B-cell-depleted T cells, or T cells provided the cDNA or gDNA that made up the material.

Study processing details: Reference gene primer amplification gave estimated nucleated cell counts. Clones were sequenced by immunoSEQ multiplex PCR, and TCRdb holds only the in-frame ones, with some missing. D and trimming come from the DNA, and the V and J calls and clone size come from that table. The table lists approximately 170,000 clones, roughly 81% of them singletons. The CDR3 runs 17 residues. V trimming: 5 bases; J trimming: 6 bases; junction bases outside the gene matches: 15. The germline V gene encodes CDR1 MNHNY and CDR2 SVGAGI (reference sequence). The V call is TRBV6-6, the J call TRBJ2-1; 8 bases map to TRBD2. The TCR comes from a man aged 35 to 55 who had recovered from COVID-19. Sequences were obtained from peripheral blood. CDR3 residues: CASSPRGLERGPNEQFF. The CDR3 DNA follows: TGTGCCAGCAGTCCTAGGGGACTAGAGCGGGGCCCCAATGAGCAGTTCTTC.